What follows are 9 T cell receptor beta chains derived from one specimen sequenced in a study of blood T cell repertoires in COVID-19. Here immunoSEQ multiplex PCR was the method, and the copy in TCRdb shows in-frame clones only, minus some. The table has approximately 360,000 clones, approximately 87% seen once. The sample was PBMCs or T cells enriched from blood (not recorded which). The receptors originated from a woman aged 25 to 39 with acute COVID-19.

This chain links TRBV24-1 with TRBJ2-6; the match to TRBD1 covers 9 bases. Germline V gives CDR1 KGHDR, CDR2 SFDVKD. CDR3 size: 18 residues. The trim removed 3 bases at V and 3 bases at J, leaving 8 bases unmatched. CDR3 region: CATSDPITGGDGANVLTF. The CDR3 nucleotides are TGTGCCACCAGTGATCCGATAACAGGGGGCGATGGGGCCAACGTCCTGACTTTC.

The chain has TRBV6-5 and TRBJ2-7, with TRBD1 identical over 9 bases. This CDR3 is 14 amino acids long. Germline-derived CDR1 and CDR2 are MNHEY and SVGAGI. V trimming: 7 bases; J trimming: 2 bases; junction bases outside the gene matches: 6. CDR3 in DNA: TGTGCCAGCAATACAGGGGGCCGGACCTACGAGCAGTACTTC. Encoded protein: CASNTGGRTYEQYF.

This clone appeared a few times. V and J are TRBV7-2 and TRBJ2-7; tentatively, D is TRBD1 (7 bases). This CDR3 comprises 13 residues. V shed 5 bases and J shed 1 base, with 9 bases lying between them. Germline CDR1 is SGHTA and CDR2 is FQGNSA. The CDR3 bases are TGTGCCAGCAGCGCAGGGGGGTCCTACGAGCAGTACTTC. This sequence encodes CASSAGGSYEQYF.

The CDR3 is CASSPGTSGPYEQYF. The CDR3 bases are TGTGCCAGCAGCCCAGGGACTAGCGGACCCTACGAGCAGTACTTC. The rearrangement joins TRBV3-1 (or the pseudogene TRBV3-2) to TRBJ2-7; 11 bases are shared with TRBD2. Looked up from germline, CDR1 is LGHDT and CDR2 is YNNKEL (reference sequence). The V gene end was trimmed by 4 bases and the J gene end by 2 bases; junction bases not matched to a gene: 4. This CDR3 has 15 amino acids.

The CDR3 DNA reads as TGTGCCAGCAGCGCGCAGGGGGTCGAGCCCCAGCATTTT. This encodes CASSAQGVEPQHF. The chain joins TRBV9 to TRBJ1-5; 7 bases align to TRBD1. V shed 3 bases and J 8 bases; nucleotides not matched to a gene: 5. Per the germline V gene, CDR1 is SGDLS and CDR2 is YYNGEE. The CDR3 has 13 amino acids.

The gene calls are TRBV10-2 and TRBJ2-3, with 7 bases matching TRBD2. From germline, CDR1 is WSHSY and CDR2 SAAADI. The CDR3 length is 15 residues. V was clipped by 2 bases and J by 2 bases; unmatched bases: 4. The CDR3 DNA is TGCGCCAGCAGTGAGGAACTAGCGACCACAGATACGCAGTATTTT. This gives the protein CASSEELATTDTQYF.

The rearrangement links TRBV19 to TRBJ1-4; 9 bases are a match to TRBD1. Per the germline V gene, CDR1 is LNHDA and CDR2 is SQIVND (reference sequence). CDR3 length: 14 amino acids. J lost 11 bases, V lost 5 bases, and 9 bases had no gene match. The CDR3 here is CASSWTGVPGKLFF. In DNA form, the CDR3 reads TGTGCCAGTAGTTGGACAGGGGTCCCAGGGAAACTGTTTTTT.

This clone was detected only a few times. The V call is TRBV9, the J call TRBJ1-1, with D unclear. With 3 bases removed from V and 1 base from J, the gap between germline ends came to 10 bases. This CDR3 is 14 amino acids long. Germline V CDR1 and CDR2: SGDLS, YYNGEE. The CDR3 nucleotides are TGTGCCAGCAGCGCCGTCTCAGGGAACACTGAAGCTTTCTTT. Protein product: CASSAVSGNTEAFF.

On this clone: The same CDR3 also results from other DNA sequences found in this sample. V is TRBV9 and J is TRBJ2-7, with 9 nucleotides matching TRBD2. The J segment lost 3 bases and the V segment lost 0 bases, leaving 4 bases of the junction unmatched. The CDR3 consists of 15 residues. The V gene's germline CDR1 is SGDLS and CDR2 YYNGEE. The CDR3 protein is CASSVAGGGGYEQYF. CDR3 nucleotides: TGTGCCAGCAGCGTAGCGGGCGGGGGGGGCTACGAGCAGTACTTC. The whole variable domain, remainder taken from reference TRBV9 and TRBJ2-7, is DSGVTQTPKHLITATGQRVTLRCSPRSGDLSVYWYQQSLDQGLQFLIQYYNGEERAKGNILERFSAQQFPDLHSELNLSSLELGDSALYFCASSVAGGGGYEQYFGPGTRLTVT.